The next 13 T cell receptor beta chains were all read from a single sample in a study of shared clonotypes between healthy human individuals. Using immunoSEQ multiplex PCR, the repertoire was profiled, and TCRdb retains in-frame clones only, with some absent. The sample holds more than 2,000,000 clones, 85% to 95% seen once. What was sequenced was naive CD4+ T cells from PBMCs. The subset was: CD45RA+ positively selected. The receptors were gathered from a man in his late teens or twenties in good health. Some clones in this sample may be carry-over from other donors' samples.

The V and J genes are TRBV30 and TRBJ2-5, with D maybe TRBD1 (6 bases). Between the trimmed V and J ends, which lost 0 bases and 2 bases, there was a span of 10 bases. The CDR3 runs 14 residues. Germline V lookup: CDR1 GTSNPN, CDR2 SVGIG (reference sequence). CDR3 region: CAWSVAGVQETQYF. CDR3 DNA sequence: TGTGCCTGGAGTGTAGCAGGGGTTCAAGAGACCCAGTACTTC.

J is TRBJ1-2 and V is TRBV28; TRBD1 matches at 12 bases. V was clipped by 5 bases and J by 4 bases; unmatched bases: 8. The CDR3 contains 16 residues. Germline CDR1 is MDHEN and CDR2 is SYDVKM. The CDR3 sequence: CASSQWDRGRSYGYTF. DNA of the CDR3: TGTGCCAGCAGTCAGTGGGACAGGGGGCGAAGCTATGGCTACACCTTC.

The J gene is TRBJ1-5, the V gene TRBV5-1, with D possibly matching TRBD1 (5 bases). The ends were cut back, 0 bases at V and 9 bases at J, with 10 bases in the middle. The length of the CDR3 is 13 residues. The germline gives CDR1 SGHRS, CDR2 YFSETQ. The CDR3: CASSLESGGPQHF. The DNA of the CDR3 is TGCGCCAGCAGCTTGGAATCCGGGGGGCCCCAGCATTTT.

The rearrangement uses TRBV11-2 and TRBJ2-7; D not certain. Germline V gives CDR1 SGHAT, CDR2 FQNNGV. This CDR3 has 11 residues. The V and J ends lost 2 bases and 5 bases respectively, with 4 bases between them. CDR3 residues: CASSLFHEQYF. Written as DNA, the CDR3 is TGTGCCAGCAGCTTATTCCACGAGCAGTACTTC.

This chain links TRBV9 with TRBJ1-5, with 8 bases that match TRBD1. The CDR3 consists of 15 residues. CDR1 and CDR2 (germline): SGDLS, YYNGEE. Unmatched junction bases numbered 4, after V lost 0 bases and J lost 5 bases. CDR3 coding DNA: TGTGCCAGCAGCGTAGGGACAGGGAGCTATCAGCCCCAGCATTTT. Its protein is CASSVGTGSYQPQHF.

The rearrangement joins TRBV18 to TRBJ2-7; no clear D. The CDR3 is 15 residues long. Germline V gene lookup returns CDR1 KGHSH and CDR2 LQKENI. The germline V and J ends were trimmed by 5 bases and 2 bases, with 16 bases remaining between them. The CDR3 loop reads CASSASTDTTYEQYF. CDR3 DNA sequence: TGTGCCAGCTCAGCAAGTACCGATACCACCTACGAGCAGTACTTC.

The genes are TRBV11-3 and TRBJ2-4, with TRBD1 matching over 11 bases. The CDR3 is 16 amino acids. Germline V gene sequence: CDR1 SGHNT, CDR2 YENEEA. Germline trimming cut 5 bases from V and 1 base from J; bases unmatched to any gene: 4. Here the CDR3 reads CASSPGQGAAKNIQYF. Written as DNA, the CDR3 is TGTGCCAGCAGCCCCGGACAGGGGGCGGCCAAAAACATTCAGTACTTC.

This chain connects TRBV27 to TRBJ1-2, with no clear D. CDR1 MNHEY and CDR2 SMNVEV come from the germline V gene (reference sequence). The CDR3 totals 13 residues. Trimming took 4 bases from V and 5 from J, leaving 11 bases between them. CDR3 sequence: CASSSLERYGYTF. CDR3 nucleotides: TGTGCCAGCAGTTCACTGGAGCGGTATGGCTACACCTTC.

The rearrangement links TRBV2 to TRBJ2-1, with 12 bases that match TRBD2. Trimming removed 8 bases from V and 4 bases from J; junction bases left unmatched: 6. The germline gives CDR1 SNHLY, CDR2 FYNNEI. This CDR3 is 15 amino acids long. CDR3 residues: CASAETSGSYNEQFF. The CDR3 DNA sequence: TGTGCCAGCGCTGAGACTAGCGGGAGTTACAATGAGCAGTTCTTC.

This sequence joins TRBV4-1 and TRBJ2-1, with 7 bases fitting TRBD2. The CDR3 sequence is 16 residues long. The V and J ends lost 0 bases and 4 bases, in that order; junction bases with no gene match: 6. Germline V gene sequence: CDR1 MGHRA, CDR2 YSYEKL. CDR3 sequence (DNA): TGCGCCAGCAGCCAAGACGGTCTAGCGGTTTACAATGAGCAGTTCTTC. It yields the protein CASSQDGLAVYNEQFF.

The V call is TRBV2, the J call TRBJ1-2, with D possibly matching TRBD1 (6 bases). There are 14 residues in the CDR3. With 4 bases removed from V and 2 bases from J, the gap between germline ends came to 11 bases. Germline assignment: CDR1 SNHLY and CDR2 FYNNEI. CDR3 residues: CASSAIGGNYGYTF. In DNA, the CDR3 is TGTGCCAGCAGTGCAATCGGGGGCAACTATGGCTACACCTTC.

The chain joins TRBV5-1 to TRBJ2-1, with TRBD1 matching over 8 bases. V gave up 4 bases and J gave up 10 bases; unmatched junction bases: 13. Per germline, CDR1 SGHRS and CDR2 YFSETQ. This CDR3 comprises 15 residues. In DNA form, the CDR3 reads TGCGCCAGCAGCCCTAATCCGTCAGGGGGCGACGAGCAGTTCTTC. It yields the protein CASSPNPSGGDEQFF.

This clone was counted once. The CDR3 region is CAIRDSGRALTDTQYF. DNA for the CDR3: TGTGCCATCAGGGATAGCGGGAGGGCCCTCACAGATACGCAGTATTTT. The chain carries TRBV10-3 and TRBJ2-3; 11 bases map to TRBD2. V was clipped by 6 bases and J by 2 bases; unmatched bases: 7. The germline V gene encodes CDR1 ENHRY and CDR2 SYGVKD. The CDR3 has 16 amino acids.